The clone carrying this T cell receptor beta chain was counted a single time. Its antigen is not identified. This sample's treatment: about 20 received Ad26.COV2.S at low or high dose, single or two shots; about 5 received placebo; per-sample allocation not given. The investigators took samples on day 63 after the first vaccine or placebo injection. These data are taken from a study of Ad26.COV2.S vaccination and SARS-CoV-2 variants. Overall study findings and caveats: Those who received vaccine or placebo ended up with similar non-spike TCR breadth.

The data were produced by immunoSEQ multiplex PCR, yet TCRdb's version contains in-frame clones alone and is incomplete. The sample records about 350,000 clones, roughly 91% being singletons. This clonotype was obtained from a person between 18 and 65 years old who received the Ad26.COV2.S COVID-19 vaccine or a placebo. Material: peripheral blood, obtained in a trial of Ad26.COV2.S vaccine versus placebo.

The CDR3 is CASRGQGAPSYTF. The DNA of the CDR3 is TGTGCCAGCAGGGGACAGGGGGCGCCTAGCTACACCTTC. The J gene is TRBJ1-2, the V gene TRBV2; 12 bases agree with TRBD1. Germline trimming cut 6 bases from V and 9 bases from J; bases unmatched to any gene: 5. CDR3 length: 13 residues. Germline V gene lookup returns CDR1 SNHLY and CDR2 FYNNEI.